This entry lists 11 T cell receptor beta chains sequenced from one sample in a study of T cell responses to AZD1222 COVID-19 vaccine (dated by TCRdb to the early 2020s). The label giving this sample's time point can be read as: about 28 days (+/-7) after the second vaccine dose. The library was generated by the immunoSEQ multiplex PCR assay. Held by TCRdb, this immuneACCESS table contains in-frame sequences only and omits some clones. Under half of the omission traces to an unresolved V gene where checked; the cause of the rest is unknown. The sample records approximately 100,000 clones, less than 95% of which are singletons. 6.5% to 10% of the sample is taken by the ten largest. The sequencing used peripheral blood, collected 28 days after the second AZD1222 dose. The receptors were gathered from an adult who received the AZD1222 COVID-19 vaccine.

V and J are TRBV2 and TRBJ1-5, with 8 bases fitting TRBD1. The CDR3 consists of 14 residues. With 3 bases clipped from V and 7 bases from J, the junction kept 5 bases outside the gene matches. Germline V gene data show CDR1 as SNHLY and CDR2 as FYNNEI. The CDR3 nucleotides are TGTGCCAGCAGTGAGCAGGGGGCAGGGCAGCCCCAGCATTTT. The encoded protein is CASSEQGAGQPQHF.

The chain is built from TRBV27 and TRBJ1-5, with D possibly TRBD1 on 6 matching bases. This CDR3 is built from 12 residues. V dropped 2 bases and J dropped 7 bases, with 6 bases sitting between them. In germline, CDR1 is MNHEY, CDR2 SMNVEV (reference sequence). The CDR3 sequence: CASSLGGQPQHF. CDR3 DNA sequence: TGTGCCAGCAGTTTAGGGGGCCAGCCCCAGCATTTT.

Points on this clone: The junction shows a germline mismatch at one end, possibly a read error. The rearrangement links TRBV20-1 to TRBJ1-2; TRBD1 aligns across 7 bases. CDR1 is DFQATT and CDR2 is SNEGSKA in the germline V gene (reference sequence). The CDR3 consists of 11 residues. The CDR3 spells CSAVRGGPIVF. The CDR3 DNA is TGCAGTGCTGTTCGAGGGGGCCCCATCGTCTTC.

This chain joins TRBV5-5 and TRBJ1-1, with D possibly being TRBD1 (6 bases). The CDR3 is 16 residues long. Trimming left V 0 bases short and J 0 bases short, with 12 bases between. The V gene's germline CDR1 is SGHKS and CDR2 YYEKEE (reference sequence). The CDR3 coding sequence is TGTGCCAGCAGCTTGGCCGGACAGACCTTGAACACTGAAGCTTTCTTT. Its protein is CASSLAGQTLNTEAFF.

The genes are TRBV5-4 and TRBJ2-2, with 13 bases fitting TRBD2. V lost 4 bases, J lost 4 bases, and 10 bases stayed unmatched. This CDR3 is built from 18 residues. Germline V gene sequence: CDR1 SGHNT, CDR2 YYREEE (reference sequence). CDR3 region: CASSLSSGLAGLTGELFF. CDR3 DNA: TGTGCCAGCAGCCTTTCATCGGGACTAGCGGGGCTCACCGGGGAGCTGTTTTTT.

The chain combines TRBV18 with TRBJ2-3, with 8 bases aligning to TRBD1. J was trimmed by 4 bases and V by 1 base; bases with no gene match: 7. Germline V gives CDR1 KGHSH, CDR2 LQKENI. The CDR3 runs 16 residues. The CDR3 DNA reads as TGTGCCAGCTCACCACTAAACAGGGGGGTCGCAGATACGCAGTATTTT. It specifies CASSPLNRGVADTQYF. The variable domain in full, completed from reference TRBV18 and TRBJ2-3, reads NAGVMQNPRHLVRRRGQEARLRCSPMKGHSHVYWYRQLPEEGLKFMVYLQKENIIDESGMPKERFSAEFPKEGPSILRIQQVVRGDSAAYFCASSPLNRGVADTQYFGPGTRLTVL.

V gene TRBV4-3 combines with J gene TRBJ1-2; 11 nucleotides align to TRBD1. The V gene's germline CDR1 is LGHNA and CDR2 YSLEER. CDR3 length: 15 residues. V shed 1 base, J shed 2 bases, and the junction held 0 bases outside the gene matches. CDR3 bases: TGCGCCAGCAGCCAAGGGGACAGGGGGAACTATGGCTACACCTTC. This sequence encodes CASSQGDRGNYGYTF.

This clone was seen a handful of times. The chain couples TRBV5-4 to TRBJ1-2; 7 bases agree with TRBD1. CDR1 and CDR2 (germline): SGHNT, YYREEE (reference sequence). V lost 4 bases to trimming and J lost 5 bases; unmatched junction nucleotides: 11. This CDR3 contains 15 residues. The CDR3 loop reads CASSAGGQAGYGYTF. In DNA, the CDR3 is TGTGCCAGCAGCGCGGGAGGACAGGCGGGGTATGGCTACACCTTC.

Only one count was recorded for this clone. The chain employs TRBV28 and TRBJ1-2; D may be TRBD1 (5 bases). The CDR3 sequence is 13 residues long. V shed 6 bases and J shed 8 bases, with 16 bases lying between them. Germline CDR1 MDHEN, CDR2 SYDVKM. CDR3 residues: CASSLQDSRGYTF. The CDR3 DNA is TGTGCCAGCAGCCTACAGGACTCAAGGGGCTACACCTTC.

The chain couples TRBV3-1 (or the pseudogene TRBV3-2) to TRBJ2-5; a weak D match, TRBD1 (5 bases). Germline assignment: CDR1 LGHDT and CDR2 YNNKEL (reference sequence). With 7 bases removed from V and 3 bases from J, the gap between germline ends came to 21 bases. The CDR3 is made up of 16 amino acids. CDR3 sequence (DNA): TGTGCCAGCACTTATCGAATGGGGCGAGCCGAAGAGACCCAGTACTTC. Translation gives CASTYRMGRAEETQYF.

V and J are TRBV5-1 and TRBJ2-3; no clear D gene. V lost 0 bases, J lost 3 bases, and 8 bases lay in between. This CDR3 has 14 residues. Germline loops: CDR1 SGHRS, CDR2 YFSETQ. CDR3 sequence: CASSLASQTDTQYF. CDR3 DNA sequence: TGCGCCAGCAGCTTGGCCTCTCAGACAGATACGCAGTATTTT.